Below, one T cell receptor beta chain is given with its context. The antigen it binds to is not known. Base qualities are not recorded, but no much larger clone differs from it by a single base. The donors were healthy, HIV-negative adults who had no recently reported acute infections or vaccinations. All donors were Caucasian adults living in Nashville, Tennessee, USA. Magnetic negative selection was used to enrich CD4+ T cells, after which naive cells were positively selected on CD45RA and the negative fraction became the memory subset. After blood collection by leukapheresis, PBMCs were isolated using Ficoll-Histopaque density gradient centrifugation and then cryopreserved in the vapor phase of liquid nitrogen. Purity and quantity of every magnetically sorted T cell population were checked by analytical flow cytometry. Each sorted fraction had its genomic DNA isolated and then quantified by UV absorbance on a Nanodrop 2000c.

TCR CDR3 regions were amplified from genomic DNA by multiplex PCR using the deep immunoSEQ assay. For each cell subset, the extracted genomic DNA was distributed evenly across all wells of several immunoSEQ 96-well plates, and each plate served as one replicate. For sorted subsets, around 200 ng genomic DNA, equal to tens of thousands of T cell genomes, was loaded into each replicate PCR. The purified libraries were quantified using a Qubit 3.0 fluorometer, sized with a Bioanalyzer 2100, and then quantified again using the KAPA Library Quantification kit. Every immunoSEQ 96-well plate was sequenced on a separate single-read 150-cycle Illumina NextSeq 550 flow cell. The authors' pipeline ran thus. Because the immunoSEQ output held only junctional sequences and lacked quality scores, the filtering could not match the filtering applied to full-length reads. To assign V/J genes and CDR3, sequences were annotated using PyIR, a Python wrapper for IgBLAST v1.9, with IMGT germline references. Reads were filtered out if the reads had weak V/J assignments (E-value above 1e-6), no CDR3, stop codons, out-of-frame junctions, or ambiguous translated residues. V3J clonotypes were defined as sequences sharing an identical inferred V gene, J gene, and CDR3 amino acid sequence. Percentage overlap between repertoires was computed as shared unique clonotypes divided by the size of the smaller repertoire. Three approaches were used to assess repertoire richness: RTK rarefaction, the Chao1 estimator, and Recon v2.1 estimates of unobserved clonotypes. Generation probabilities were computed with OLGA for all TCRbeta clonotypes obtained by the gDNA method from a few donors. Held by TCRdb, this immuneACCESS table contains in-frame sequences only and omits some clones. Under half of the omission traces to an unresolved V gene where checked; the cause of the rest is unknown. V and J calls and clone size are given by that table; D and trimming were obtained from the DNA. Recorded for this sample are roughly 2 million clones; roughly 95% of them occurred a single time. 0.1% to 0.15% of the sample belongs to the ten largest clones.

The sample originates from a study of shared clonotypes between healthy human individuals (dated by TCRdb to 2019 to 2021). Regarding the study in general: A couple of women and a few men aged 18 to 49 years were included in the cohort. Per donor, leukapheresis produced somewhere between about 0.8 and 9 billion PBMCs. Blood TCR repertoires of 5 or 6 healthy adults were deeply sequenced to estimate repertoire size and the extent of clonotype sharing between individuals. For each donor, CD4 naive and CD4 memory were each run on three plates, CD8 naive on two plates, and CD8 memory on one plate. To increase sequencing depth and limit assay-specific biases, different laboratories used diverse techniques to prepare libraries and sequence TCR repertoires.

Summary of the overall study and its limitations: Sampling was restricted to blood, and TCR repertoires in tissues likely differ from the TCR repertoires found in blood. Compared with non-shared clonotypes, the clonotypes found in all four sorted-subset donors had higher generation probabilities. Naive subsets generally had larger estimated clonotype richness than memory subsets. Across four donors, about 5% of naive CD4, 3% to 3.5% of naive CD8, under 2.5% of memory CD4, and 0.4% of memory CD8 clonotypes were shared. Pairwise subsampling indicated that sequencing depth was expected to affect the degree of clonotype sharing among donors. The genetic and exposure-history diversity represented was limited by the small number of donors. Even with the large sequencing depth, rarefaction of the sorted-subset datasets indicated that sequencing was incomplete.

From the germline V gene, CDR1 is SGHRS and CDR2 is YFSETQ. Including the terminal cysteine and phenylalanine, the CDR3 comprises 14 residues. Solely the CDR3 DNA is kept, with 42 bases framed from the first base. V ends up 4 bases short and J 7 bases short, with an unmatched junction base count of 5. This chain joins TRBV5-1 to TRBJ2-2; TRBD1 aligns with 9 central bases. Sequencing was performed on naive CD4+ T cells sorted from blood. Explained via the paper, the cell subset or site label denotes: CD45RA+ positively selected. The clonotype comes from a young man in good health. The CDR3 sequence is CASSPGQGSGELFF. The base sequence is TGCGCCAGCAGCCCGGGACAGGGAAGCGGGGAGCTGTTTTTT.